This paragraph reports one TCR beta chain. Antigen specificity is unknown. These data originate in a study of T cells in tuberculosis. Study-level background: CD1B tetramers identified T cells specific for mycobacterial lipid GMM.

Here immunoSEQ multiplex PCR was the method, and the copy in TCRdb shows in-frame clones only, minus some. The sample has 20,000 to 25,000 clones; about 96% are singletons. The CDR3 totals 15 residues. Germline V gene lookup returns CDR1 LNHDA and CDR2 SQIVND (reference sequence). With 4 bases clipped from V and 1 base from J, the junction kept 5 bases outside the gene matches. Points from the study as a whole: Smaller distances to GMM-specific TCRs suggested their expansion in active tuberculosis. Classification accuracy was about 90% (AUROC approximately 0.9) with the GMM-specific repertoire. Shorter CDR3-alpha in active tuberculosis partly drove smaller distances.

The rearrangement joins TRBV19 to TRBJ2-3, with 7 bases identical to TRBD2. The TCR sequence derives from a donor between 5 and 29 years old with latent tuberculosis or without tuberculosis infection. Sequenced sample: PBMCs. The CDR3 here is CASSRGGSGTDTQYF. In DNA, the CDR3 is TGTGCCAGTAGTAGGGGGGGGTCAGGCACAGATACGCAGTATTTT.